This TCR beta chain was captured by sequencing in a study of cytotoxic CD8 clonotypes in ibrutinib-treated CLL (dated by TCRdb to the early 2020s). Broadly, across the study: The cohort had some eleven relapsed/refractory and roughly 14 treatment-naive patients; roughly 17 were IGHV unmutated. Responses were partial in roughly 24 patients and complete in 2; after median approximately 67 months follow-up, 14 stayed in remission and 12 progressed. Response samples were obtained after a median of approximately twelve months of treatment, with a range of about 6 to 36 months. Samples averaged around 280,000 productive templates and 94,082 productive rearrangements. Of the approximately 91 people in the trial, approximately 26 had longitudinal samples available. Cryopreserved peripheral blood mononuclear cells were obtained before treatment, at response, and at either sustained remission or disease progression. All remission and progressive disease samples were collected while patients were still receiving ibrutinib. Study-wide conclusions, independent of this receptor: An increase in clonality was observed at ibrutinib response, with clonality remaining stable during sustained remission and falling back toward baseline at progression. Sampling times were not matched between sustained-remission and progressing patients, and lymph node repertoires were not studied. Public clonotypes were found to be uncommon and were observed to contract or remain stable during treatment; the increase in clonality was shown to reflect expansion of private clonotypes at ibrutinib response. At baseline, clonality was higher than in age-matched healthy donors and showed a strong correlation with circulating CD8+ T-cell counts.

Cut back by 5 bases and 4 bases, the V and J ends lie 13 bases apart. From its cysteine to its phenylalanine, the CDR3 spans 14 amino acids. Only CDR3 DNA is held: 42 bases, read in frame from base 1. CDR1 is given as SGHAT and CDR2 as FQNNGV, both from the germline V gene. This clone was counted only a few times. Its antigen has not been determined. No base quality information exists; no much larger clone differs at one position. On a MiSeq, deep resolution sequencing aimed for a depth between 1 in 1 million and 1 in 200,000 T cells, with each clonotype covered 10x on average. TCR beta libraries were generated with the immunoSEQ hsTCRB Kit. The authors processed their data as follows. ImmunoSEQ Data Assistant and ImmunoSEQ Analyzer were used for data analysis, and V, D and J genes were assigned according to IMGT definitions. Clonality was computed as one minus normalized Shannon entropy of productive rearrangement frequencies, ranging from 0 to 1. Only overrepresented clonotypes making up at least 0.05% of each patient's repertoire were included in the public clonotype analysis. Some twelve repertoires from age-matched healthy donors, obtained from immuneACCESS, served as clonality controls. This is the immuneACCESS table as TCRdb keeps it, with only in-frame sequences that have V and J called. A part of the clones is gone; compared with another copy, unresolved V genes explain less than half, and the rest is unexplained. The D gene and trimming were derived from the DNA, and the V and J assignments and clone size from that table. The sample records 140,000 to 150,000 clones, about 80% of which are singletons. The top ten hold 4.5% to 6.5% of the sample.

What this sample's time point label stands for: approximately 2 years on ibrutinib. For TCR beta library preparation, 1.5 to 2 micrograms of genomic DNA was extracted from cryopreserved PBMCs. Longitudinal blood samples from CLL patients on ibrutinib monotherapy underwent high-throughput TCR beta sequencing. Patients were enrolled in a phase 2 open-label single-center ibrutinib monotherapy trial. The chain is encoded by TRBV11-2 joined to TRBJ2-3; there is no confident call for the D gene. Sequencing was performed on PBMCs, taken after 24 months of ibrutinib treatment. The TCR originated in a human donor with chronic lymphocytic leukemia. The DNA is as follows: TGTGCCAGCAGCCTGTGGTTAGGGCCAGATACGCAGTATTTT. Translated, this is CASSLWLGPDTQYF.